The 8 T cell receptor beta chains in this list originate from one sample, sequenced in a study of regulatory T cells in long-lasting Graves disease (TCRdb year 2021). Libraries were constructed by multiplex PCR. The sequencer listed for this sample is Illumina HiSeq 4000. iRepertoire HTBI primers and Arm-PCR amplification of CDR3 regions were used to construct TCR beta libraries. The raw public data were reprocessed by TCRdb itself: fastp quality trimming at Q25, MiXCR clonotype calling, in-frame beta chains only. Entries that share a CDR3 protein sequence are merged under the most common genes and DNA. Present in this sample are 500,000 or so distinct CDR3 sequences, around 16% of which were seen just once. The top ten clonotypes cover around 25% of the sample. The time point label here, explained by the study, means: newly diagnosed GD, antithyroid drugs for less than 3 months. For both TCR sequencing and RNA sequencing, RNA was extracted from PBMCs in TRIzol.

This sample also appeared in a second study, on T cells in Graves' hyperthyroidism and ophthalmopathy.

The material sequenced was peripheral blood mononuclear cells (PBMCs), taken at new diagnosis, from a patient treated with antithyroid drugs. The origin of the receptors is a middle-aged woman with Graves disease. Donor details come from another sample of the same person, matched by shared clones.

The chain carries TRBV7-2 and TRBJ2-5; no clear D gene. CDR3 length: 14 amino acids. V dropped 4 bases and J dropped 2 bases, with 11 bases sitting between them. Germline-derived CDR1 and CDR2 are SGHTA and FQGNSA. In nucleotides, the CDR3 is TGTGCCAGCAGCTCCAGCAGGATACAAGAGACCCAGTACTTC. Its protein product is CASSSSRIQETQYF.

This clonotype was recorded many times. This rearrangement joins TRBV2 to TRBJ1-1; D ambiguous. The length of the CDR3 is 16 residues. Looked up from germline, CDR1 is SNHLY and CDR2 is FYNNEI. V lost 5 bases to trimming and J lost 11 bases, with 27 bases between them. In DNA form, the CDR3 reads TGTGCCAGCAGTAGTGCGGGCCCTAAAATCGAATTTCGTGCTTTCTTT. As protein: CASSSAGPKIEFRAFF.

This clonotype has ten or more counts. The chain recombines TRBV5-6 with TRBJ1-5, with no clear D. Trimming took 0 bases from V and 7 from J, leaving 11 bases between them. Germline values: CDR1 SGHDT, CDR2 YYEEEE. The CDR3 length is 14 residues. The CDR3 loop reads CASSLEGSWQPQHF. DNA for the CDR3: TGTGCCAGCAGCTTGGAGGGCTCATGGCAGCCCCAGCATTTT.

Ten or more counts support this clonotype. The rearrangement joins TRBV28 to TRBJ2-5, with D hard to call. The CDR3 has 15 amino acids. The germline gives CDR1 MDHEN, CDR2 SYDVKM. The ends were cut back, 5 bases at V and 8 bases at J, with 21 bases in the middle. The CDR3, as DNA: TGTGCCAGCAGTCTCACAGTGGCTACCCCTGGAACCCAGTACTTC. Its translation: CASSLTVATPGTQYF.

This clonotype has at least ten counts. This chain connects TRBV3-1 to TRBJ1-2, with D possibly TRBD1 on 5 matching bases. V lost 1 base, J lost 2 bases, and 14 bases lay in between. Germline lookup yields CDR1 LGHDT and CDR2 YNNKEL (reference sequence). The CDR3 spans 16 residues. The CDR3, as DNA: TGTGCCAGCAGCCAAGCCCAGGGAGTACTCAACTATGGCTACACCTTC. It is translated as CASSQAQGVLNYGYTF.

The gene calls are TRBV6-2 or TRBV6-3 and TRBJ2-7; 7 bases map to TRBD1. Germline CDR1 MNHEY, CDR2 SVGEGT. The ends lost 5 bases at V and 4 bases at J; junction bases unmatched: 8. This CDR3 region has 14 residues. The CDR3 sequence is CASSGSGGRYEQYF. The CDR3, as DNA: TGTGCCAGCAGTGGCTCAGGGGGAAGGTACGAGCAGTACTTC.

This clonotype occurred many times. CDR3 in amino acids: CASSYSQGERDTQYF. CDR3 DNA sequence: TGTGCCAGCAGTTACTCACAGGGGGAGAGAGATACGCAGTATTTT. The chain has TRBV6-9 and TRBJ2-3; 8 nucleotides agree with TRBD1. CDR3 size: 15 residues. Germline V gene data show CDR1 as MNHGY and CDR2 as SVAAGI. Trimming cost V 3 bases and J 5 bases; bases outside gene matches: 7.

This clonotype was seen repeatedly, ten times or more. The genes are TRBV28 and TRBJ1-5; a weak D match, TRBD1 (5 bases). In germline, CDR1 is MDHEN, CDR2 SYDVKM. The CDR3 totals 10 residues. The V gene lost 10 bases and the J gene lost 7 bases, with 8 bases spanning the gap. DNA for the CDR3: TGTGCCACCCAGGGCCAGCCCCAGCATTTT. This translates into CATQGQPQHF.